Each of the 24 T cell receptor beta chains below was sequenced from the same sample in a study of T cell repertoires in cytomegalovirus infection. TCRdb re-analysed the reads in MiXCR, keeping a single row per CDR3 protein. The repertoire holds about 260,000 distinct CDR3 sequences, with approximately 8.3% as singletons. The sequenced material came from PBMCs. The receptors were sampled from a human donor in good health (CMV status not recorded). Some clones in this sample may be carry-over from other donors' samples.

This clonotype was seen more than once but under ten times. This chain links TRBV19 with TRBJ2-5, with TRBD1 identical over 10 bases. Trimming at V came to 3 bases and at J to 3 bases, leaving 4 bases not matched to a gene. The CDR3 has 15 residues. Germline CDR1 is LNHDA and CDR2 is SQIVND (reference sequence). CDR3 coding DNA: TGTGCCAGTAGTATCCCGACAGGGGGCGAAGAGACCCAGTACTTC. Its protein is CASSIPTGGEETQYF.

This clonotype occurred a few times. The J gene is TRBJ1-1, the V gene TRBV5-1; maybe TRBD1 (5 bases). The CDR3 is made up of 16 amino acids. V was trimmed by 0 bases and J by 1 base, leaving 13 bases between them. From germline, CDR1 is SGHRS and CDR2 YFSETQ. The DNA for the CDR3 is TGCGCCAGCAGCTTGGCCACAGGCACGAGGAACACTGAAGCTTTCTTT. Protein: CASSLATGTRNTEAFF.

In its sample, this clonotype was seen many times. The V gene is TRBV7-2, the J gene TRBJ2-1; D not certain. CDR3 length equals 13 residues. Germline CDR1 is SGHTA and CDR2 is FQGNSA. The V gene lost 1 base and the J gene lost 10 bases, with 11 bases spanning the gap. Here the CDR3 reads CASSLDRTAEQFF. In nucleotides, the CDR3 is TGTGCCAGCAGCTTAGACCGAACAGCGGAGCAGTTCTTC.

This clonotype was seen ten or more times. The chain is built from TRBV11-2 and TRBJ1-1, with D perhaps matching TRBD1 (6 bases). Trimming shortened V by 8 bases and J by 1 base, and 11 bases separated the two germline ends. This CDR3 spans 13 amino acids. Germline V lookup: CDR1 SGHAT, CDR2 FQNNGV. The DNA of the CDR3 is TGTGCCAGCTGCCAGGGACAGAACACTGAAGCTTTCTTT. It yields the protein CASCQGQNTEAFF.

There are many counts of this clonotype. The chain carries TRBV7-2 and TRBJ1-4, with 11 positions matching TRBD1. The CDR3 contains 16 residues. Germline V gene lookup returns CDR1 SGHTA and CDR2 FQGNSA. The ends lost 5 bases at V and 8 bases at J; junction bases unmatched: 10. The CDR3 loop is CASSKAGQGEREKLFF. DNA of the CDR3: TGTGCCAGCAGCAAAGCGGGACAGGGGGAGAGAGAAAAACTGTTTTTT.

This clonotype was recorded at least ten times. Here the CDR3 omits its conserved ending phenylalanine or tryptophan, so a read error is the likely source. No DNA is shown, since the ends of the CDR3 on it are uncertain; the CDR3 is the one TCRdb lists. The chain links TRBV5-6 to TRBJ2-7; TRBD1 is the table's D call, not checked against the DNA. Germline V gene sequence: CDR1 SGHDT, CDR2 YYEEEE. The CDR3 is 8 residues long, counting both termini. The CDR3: CASTTGPS.

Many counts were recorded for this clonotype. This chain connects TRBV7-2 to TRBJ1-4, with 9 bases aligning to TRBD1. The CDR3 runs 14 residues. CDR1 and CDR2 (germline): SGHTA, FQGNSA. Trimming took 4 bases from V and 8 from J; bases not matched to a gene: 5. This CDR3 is CASSYDRGWEKLFF. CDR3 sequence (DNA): TGTGCCAGCAGCTACGACAGGGGGTGGGAAAAACTGTTTTTT.

CDR3 residues: CATSDAGQANPPQHF. The CDR3 DNA reads as TGTGCCACCAGTGACGCGGGACAGGCCAACCCGCCCCAGCATTTT. V and J are TRBV24-1 and TRBJ1-5; 8 bases map to TRBD1. The CDR3 is 15 amino acids. Germline assignment: CDR1 KGHDR and CDR2 SFDVKD. After removal of 4 bases from V and 9 bases from J, the junction contained 10 bases not matched to a gene.

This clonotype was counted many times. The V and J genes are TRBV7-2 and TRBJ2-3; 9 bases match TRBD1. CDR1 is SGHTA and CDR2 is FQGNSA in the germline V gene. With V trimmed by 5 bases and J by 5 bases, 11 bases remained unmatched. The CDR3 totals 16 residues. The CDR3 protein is CASSIGTGSAGDTQYF. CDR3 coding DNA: TGTGCCAGCAGCATTGGGACAGGGAGTGCGGGAGATACGCAGTATTTT.

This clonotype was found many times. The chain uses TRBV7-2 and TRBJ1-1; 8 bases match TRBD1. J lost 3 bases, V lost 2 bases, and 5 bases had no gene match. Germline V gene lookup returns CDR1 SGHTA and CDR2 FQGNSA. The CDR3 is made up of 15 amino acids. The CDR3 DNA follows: TGTGCCAGCAGCTTACAAACAGGGGGTTACACTGAAGCTTTCTTT. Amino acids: CASSLQTGGYTEAFF.

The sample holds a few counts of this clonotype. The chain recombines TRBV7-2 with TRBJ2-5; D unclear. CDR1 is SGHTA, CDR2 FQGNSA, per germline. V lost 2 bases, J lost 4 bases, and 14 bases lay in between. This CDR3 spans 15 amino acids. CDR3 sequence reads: CASSLYEHSSETQYF. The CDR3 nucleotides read TGTGCCAGCAGCTTATATGAACATAGCTCAGAGACCCAGTACTTC.

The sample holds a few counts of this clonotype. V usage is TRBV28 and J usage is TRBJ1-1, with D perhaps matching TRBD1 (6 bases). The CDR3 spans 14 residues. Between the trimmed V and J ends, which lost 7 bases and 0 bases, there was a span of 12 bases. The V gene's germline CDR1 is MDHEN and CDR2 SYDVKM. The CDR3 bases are TGTGCCAGCAATGGGGGCGCGATGAACACTGAAGCTTTCTTT. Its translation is CASNGGAMNTEAFF.

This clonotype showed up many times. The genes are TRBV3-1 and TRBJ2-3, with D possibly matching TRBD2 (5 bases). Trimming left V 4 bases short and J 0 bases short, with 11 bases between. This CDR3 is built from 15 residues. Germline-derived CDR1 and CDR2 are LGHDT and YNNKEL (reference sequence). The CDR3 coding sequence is TGTGCCAGCAGCCCATTCCCGGGAAGCACAGATACGCAGTATTTT. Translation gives CASSPFPGSTDTQYF.

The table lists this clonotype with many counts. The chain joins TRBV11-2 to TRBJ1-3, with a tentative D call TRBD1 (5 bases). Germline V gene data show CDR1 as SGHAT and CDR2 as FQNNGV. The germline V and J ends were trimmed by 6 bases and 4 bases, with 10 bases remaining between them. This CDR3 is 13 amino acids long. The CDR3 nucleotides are TGTGCCAGCAGTTTCGACAGAGGAAACACCATATATTTT. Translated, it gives CASSFDRGNTIYF.

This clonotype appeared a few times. The CDR3 sequence: CASSFGWTDTQYF. CDR3 in DNA: TGTGCCAGCAGTTTTGGTTGGACAGATACGCAGTATTTT. This chain connects TRBV12-3 or TRBV12-4 to TRBJ2-3, with D uncertain. The V end was cut by 3 bases, the J end by 3 bases, with 7 bases between. This CDR3 region has 13 residues.

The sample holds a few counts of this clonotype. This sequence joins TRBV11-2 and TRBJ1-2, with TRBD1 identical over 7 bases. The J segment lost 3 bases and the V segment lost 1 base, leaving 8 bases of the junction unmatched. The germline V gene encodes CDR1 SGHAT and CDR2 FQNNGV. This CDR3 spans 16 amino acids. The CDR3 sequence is CASSLGYGTVDYGYTF. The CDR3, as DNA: TGTGCCAGCAGCTTAGGATACGGGACAGTTGACTATGGCTACACCTTC.

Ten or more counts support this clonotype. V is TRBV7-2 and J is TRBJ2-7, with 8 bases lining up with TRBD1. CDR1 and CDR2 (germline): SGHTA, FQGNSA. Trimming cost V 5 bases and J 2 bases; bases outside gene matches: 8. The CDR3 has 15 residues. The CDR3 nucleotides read TGTGCCAGCAGCCAGGACAGGGCAAGGACCTACGAGCAGTACTTC. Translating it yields CASSQDRARTYEQYF.

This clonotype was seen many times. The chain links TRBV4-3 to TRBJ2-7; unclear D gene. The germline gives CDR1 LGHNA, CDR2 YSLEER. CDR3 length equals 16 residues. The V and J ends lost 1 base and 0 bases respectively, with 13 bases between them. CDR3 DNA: TGCGCCAGCAGCCAAGGGCCCCATACCCCCTCCTACGAGCAGTACTTC. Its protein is CASSQGPHTPSYEQYF.

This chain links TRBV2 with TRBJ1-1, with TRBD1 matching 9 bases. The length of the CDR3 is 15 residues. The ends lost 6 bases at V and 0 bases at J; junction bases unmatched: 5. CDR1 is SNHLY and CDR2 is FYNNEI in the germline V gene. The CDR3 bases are TGTGCCAGCAGGGCCCGACAGGGGGTGAACACTGAAGCTTTCTTT. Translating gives CASRARQGVNTEAFF.

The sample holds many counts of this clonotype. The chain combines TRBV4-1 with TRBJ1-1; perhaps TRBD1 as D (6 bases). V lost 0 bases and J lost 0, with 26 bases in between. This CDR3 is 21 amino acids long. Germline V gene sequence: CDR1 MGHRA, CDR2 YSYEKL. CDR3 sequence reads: CASSQDGSVSTGSLLNTEAFF. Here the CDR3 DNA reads TGCGCCAGCAGCCAAGACGGGTCAGTGTCGACAGGTAGCCTCTTGAACACTGAAGCTTTCTTT.

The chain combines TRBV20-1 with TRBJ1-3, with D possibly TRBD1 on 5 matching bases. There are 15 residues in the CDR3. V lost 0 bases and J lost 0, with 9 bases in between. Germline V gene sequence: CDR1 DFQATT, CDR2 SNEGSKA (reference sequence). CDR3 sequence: CSARDIRDSGNTIYF. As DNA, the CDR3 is TGCAGTGCTAGAGATATCAGGGACTCTGGAAACACCATATATTTT.

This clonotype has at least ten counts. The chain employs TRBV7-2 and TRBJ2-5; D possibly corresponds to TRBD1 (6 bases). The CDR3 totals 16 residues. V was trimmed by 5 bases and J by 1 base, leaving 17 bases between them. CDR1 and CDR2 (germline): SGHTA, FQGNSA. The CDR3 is CASSLTSTGPQETQYF. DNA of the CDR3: TGTGCCAGCAGCCTCACTTCGACAGGACCCCAAGAGACCCAGTACTTC.

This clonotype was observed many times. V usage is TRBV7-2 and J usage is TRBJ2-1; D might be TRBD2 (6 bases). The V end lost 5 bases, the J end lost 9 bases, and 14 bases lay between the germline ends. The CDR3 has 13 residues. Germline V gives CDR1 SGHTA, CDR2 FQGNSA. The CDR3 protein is CASSRRLVAEQFF. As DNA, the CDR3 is TGTGCCAGCAGCCGAAGACTAGTTGCTGAGCAGTTCTTC.

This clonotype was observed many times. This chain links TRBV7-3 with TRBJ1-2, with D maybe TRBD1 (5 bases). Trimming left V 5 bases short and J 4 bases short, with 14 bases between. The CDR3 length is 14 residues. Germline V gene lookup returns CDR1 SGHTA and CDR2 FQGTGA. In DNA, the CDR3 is TGTGCCAGCAGCCTGGGGGACTATTTCTATGGCTACACCTTC. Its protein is CASSLGDYFYGYTF.